This T cell receptor (beta chain) was sequenced in a study of blood T cell repertoires in COVID-19. Study overall: PBMCs, B-cell-depleted T cells, or T cells were the source of the cDNA or gDNA that made up the material.

Looked up from germline, CDR1 is SGHRS and CDR2 is YFSETQ. The trim removed 4 bases at V and 7 bases at J, leaving 7 bases unmatched. CDR3 length: 15 amino acids. In the original analysis: Nucleated cell number was recorded as an estimate derived from reference gene primer amplification. The repertoire was sequenced with immunoSEQ multiplex PCR; TCRdb's copy has only in-frame clones and lacks some. That table furnishes V, J and clone size, whereas the DNA furnished D and trimming. The sample carries about 140,000 clones, approximately 91% recorded once. This rearrangement joins TRBV5-1 to TRBJ2-1; 11 bases are a match to TRBD2. The sample comprised peripheral blood. The receptor was isolated from a man aged 65-85 years with acute or convalescent COVID-19. DNA for the CDR3: TGCGCCAGCAGCGGCGCTAGCGGGGGGTCAAATGAGCAGTTCTTC. It translates to CASSGASGGSNEQFF.